This T cell receptor beta chain was sequenced during a study of blood T cell repertoires in COVID-19. Study-level background: Nucleic acid was either cDNA or gDNA, and it came from T cells, B-cell-depleted T cells, or PBMCs.

CDR1 is SGHRS and CDR2 is YFSETQ in the germline V gene. With 0 bases removed from V and 1 base from J, the gap between germline ends came to 7 bases. CDR3 size: 14 residues. The repertoire was sequenced with immunoSEQ multiplex PCR; TCRdb's copy has only in-frame clones and lacks some. The table has around 320,000 clones, 85% to 95% seen once. The clonotype was recovered from a woman in her thirties who had been exposed to COVID-19. Sequenced: PBMCs or T cells enriched from blood (not recorded which). The gene calls are TRBV5-1 and TRBJ2-5; D ambiguous. The CDR3 nucleotides read TGCGCCAGCAGCTTGGGGAGCTTCCAAGAGACCCAGTACTTC. As protein: CASSLGSFQETQYF.